This entry describes one T cell receptor (beta chain). The antigen remains unidentified. The germline V and J ends were trimmed by 1 base and 0 bases, with 10 bases remaining between them. This CDR3 has 15 amino acids. Looked up from germline, CDR1 is SGHAT and CDR2 is FQDESV (reference sequence). The data stem from a study of neoadjuvant nivolumab and ipilimumab in lung cancer. Some clones are missing from TCRdb's copy, which holds only in-frame ones; the method was immunoSEQ multiplex PCR. Of roughly 2,500 clones listed, around 83% were seen once; the top ten hold 2% to 3%. Study results and limitations: Only two of four nivolumab-treated tumors gained richness and clonality by surgery.

The chain combines TRBV11-1 with TRBJ2-7; no reliable D call. The source material was tumor tissue, sampled before neoadjuvant nivolumab, alone or with ipilimumab. The clonotype comes from an adult with non-small cell lung cancer. In nucleotides, the CDR3 is TGTGCCAGCAGCTTAGTGGGTAGATCCTCCTACGAGCAGTACTTC. Translating it yields CASSLVGRSSYEQYF.